This TCR beta chain originates from a study of blood T cell repertoires in COVID-19. Methods used by the authors: It was from reference gene primer amplification that nucleated cell counts were estimated. Profiling relied on immunoSEQ multiplex PCR, and the TCRdb table lists in-frame clones only, not all of them. V, J and clone size are taken as reported in that table, and D and trimming were inferred from the DNA itself. The data show about 170,000 clones, around four fifths seen once. The V end was cut by 3 bases, the J end by 10 bases, with 13 bases between. The CDR3 totals 14 residues. Germline V gene sequence: CDR1 LNHDA, CDR2 SQIVND (reference sequence).

This TCR came from a woman older than 75 with COVID-19, enrolled during active disease. This chain connects TRBV19 to TRBJ1-6; no clear D. Sequenced material: peripheral blood. CDR3 amino acids: CASSIYSGGSPLHF. In DNA form, the CDR3 reads TGTGCCAGTAGTATTTACAGTGGTGGGTCACCCCTCCACTTT.